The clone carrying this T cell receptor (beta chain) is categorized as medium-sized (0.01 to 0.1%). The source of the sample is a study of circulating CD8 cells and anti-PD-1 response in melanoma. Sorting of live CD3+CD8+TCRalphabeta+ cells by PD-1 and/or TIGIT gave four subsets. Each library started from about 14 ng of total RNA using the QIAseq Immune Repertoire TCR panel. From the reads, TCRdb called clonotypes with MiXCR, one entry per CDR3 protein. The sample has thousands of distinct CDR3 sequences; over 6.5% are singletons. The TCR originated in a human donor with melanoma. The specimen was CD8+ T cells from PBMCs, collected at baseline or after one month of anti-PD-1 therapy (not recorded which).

This CDR3 reads CASSIGGGAFYEQYF. DNA of the CDR3: TGTGCCAGTAGTATCGGAGGGGGCGCATTCTACGAGCAGTACTTC. This chain uses TRBV19 with TRBJ2-7; a weak D match, TRBD1 (7 bases). The V gene's germline CDR1 is LNHDA and CDR2 SQIVND (reference sequence). The CDR3 has 15 residues. V shed 3 bases and J shed 3 bases, with 15 bases lying between them.